The next 17 T cell receptor beta chains were all read from a single sample in a study of blood T cell repertoires in COVID-19. Measured with immunoSEQ multiplex PCR; TCRdb has only the in-frame clones, and not every one. The sample has approximately 300,000 clones, about 85% seen once. The specimen was PBMCs or T cells enriched from blood (not recorded which). These receptor sequences come from a woman younger than 45 who had recovered from COVID-19.

The chain carries TRBV30 and TRBJ1-6; D is possibly TRBD1 (6 bases). Per the germline V gene, CDR1 is GTSNPN and CDR2 is SVGIG (reference sequence). Trimming cost V 3 bases and J 8 bases, with 14 bases left between them. The CDR3 contains 14 residues. The CDR3 loop is CAWSTGRGDSPLHF. CDR3 coding DNA: TGTGCCTGGAGCACCGGCAGGGGTGATTCACCCCTCCACTTT.

The chain uses TRBV19 and TRBJ2-7; 7 bases match TRBD1. The junction had 12 bases not matched to a gene; V was cut back by 5 bases and J by 5 bases. The CDR3 has 15 amino acids. Germline V gene sequence: CDR1 LNHDA, CDR2 SQIVND (reference sequence). The CDR3 here is CASSQTGQGFDEQYF. CDR3 nucleotide sequence: TGTGCCAGTAGTCAGACAGGGCAGGGCTTCGACGAGCAGTACTTC. Drawing the rest from reference TRBV19 and TRBJ2-7, the complete variable domain is DGGITQSPKYLFRKEGQNVTLSCEQNLNHDAMYWYRQDPGQGLRLIYYSQIVNDFQKGDIAEGYSVSREKKESFPLTVTSAQKNPTAFYLCASSQTGQGFDEQYFGPGTRLTVT.

The rearrangement uses TRBV5-4 and TRBJ1-6, with TRBD1 matching 11 bases. In germline, CDR1 is SGHNT, CDR2 YYREEE (reference sequence). The CDR3 has 16 amino acids. The junction had 7 bases not matched to a gene; V was cut back by 5 bases and J by 6 bases. The CDR3 sequence: CASSYGQGAGNSPLHF. For the CDR3, the DNA is TGTGCCAGCAGTTACGGACAGGGGGCAGGTAATTCACCCCTCCACTTT.

The rearrangement joins TRBV9 to TRBJ2-7; 7 nucleotides match TRBD1. Germline CDR1 reads SGDLS; CDR2 reads YYNGEE. The J segment lost 1 base and the V segment lost 1 base, leaving 2 bases of the junction unmatched. This CDR3 is 14 amino acids long. The CDR3 loop is CASSVTGVSYEQYF. The CDR3 bases are TGTGCCAGCAGCGTAACAGGGGTTTCCTACGAGCAGTACTTC.

The chain combines TRBV7-6 with TRBJ2-7; D ambiguous. This CDR3 is 13 amino acids long. V was pared by 5 bases and J by 0 bases, with 8 bases between. Germline V gene sequence: CDR1 SGHVS, CDR2 FNYEAQ. The CDR3 DNA follows: TGTGCCAGCAGCCTGGAGTTCTCCTACGAGCAGTACTTC. Its translation is CASSLEFSYEQYF. Variable domain in full (rest from reference TRBV7-6 and TRBJ2-7): GAGVSQSPRYKVTKRGQDVALRCDPISGHVSLYWYRQALGQGPEFLTYFNYEAQQDKSGLPNDRFSAERPEGSISTLTIQRTEQRDSAMYRCASSLEFSYEQYFGPGTRLTVT.

The V gene is TRBV19, the J gene TRBJ1-6; 10 bases are shared with TRBD1. Trimming removed 4 bases from V and 5 bases from J; junction bases left unmatched: 5. The CDR3 covers 16 residues. CDR1 is LNHDA and CDR2 is SQIVND in the germline V gene (reference sequence). In DNA form, the CDR3 reads TGTGCCAGTAGTACGAGGACAGGGGGTAATAATTCACCCCTCCACTTT. It encodes CASSTRTGGNNSPLHF.

The CDR3, as DNA: TGTGCCAGCAGTGAACGCGTATACGAGCAGTACTTC. Its translation: CASSERVYEQYF. The rearrangement joins TRBV2 to TRBJ2-7; no reliable D call. The CDR3 has 12 residues. V was shortened by 2 bases and J by 4 bases, with 6 bases between the two germline ends. Germline V CDR1 and CDR2: SNHLY, FYNNEI.

This clone was picked up one time. The chain links TRBV29-1 to TRBJ1-1; TRBD1 might be the D (5 bases). This CDR3 has 11 amino acids. Germline lookup yields CDR1 SQVTM and CDR2 ANQGSEA. The CDR3 sequence: CSIREDTEAFF. The CDR3 region has the DNA TGCAGTATCAGGGAGGACACTGAAGCTTTCTTT.

The V and J genes are TRBV2 and TRBJ1-3; D ambiguous. The CDR3 contains 15 residues. The ends were cut back, 3 bases at V and 3 bases at J, with 12 bases in the middle. Germline V gene lookup returns CDR1 SNHLY and CDR2 FYNNEI. CDR3 DNA sequence: TGTGCCAGCAGTGACAGGTCTGGAGGTGGAAACACCATATATTTT. It translates to CASSDRSGGGNTIYF. Using reference TRBV2 and TRBJ1-3 for the parts outside the CDR3, the full variable domain is EPEVTQTPSHQVTQMGQEVILRCVPISNHLYFYWYRQILGQKVEFLVSFYNNEISEKSEIFDDQFSVERPDGSNFTLKIRSTKLEDSAMYFCASSDRSGGGNTIYFGEGSWLTVV.

The chain employs TRBV9 and TRBJ2-3, with D perhaps matching TRBD2 (5 bases). Germline values: CDR1 SGDLS, CDR2 YYNGEE. The CDR3 length is 14 residues. V lost 2 bases to trimming and J lost 1 base, with 8 bases between them. The CDR3, as DNA: TGTGCCAGCAGCGTTTTCGGGGGCACAGATACGCAGTATTTT. Encoded protein: CASSVFGGTDTQYF.

The V and J genes are TRBV7-9 and TRBJ1-5; D unclear. Germline CDR1 and CDR2: SEHNR and FQNEAQ (reference sequence). The CDR3 extends over 16 amino acids. The V and J ends lost 4 bases and 0 bases respectively, with 13 bases between them. The chain's CDR3 is CASSSDRRDSNQPQHF. Written as DNA, the CDR3 is TGTGCCAGCAGCTCAGACCGCCGGGATAGCAATCAGCCCCAGCATTTT.

The chain links TRBV2 to TRBJ2-5; TRBD1 matches at 7 bases. Germline CDR1 reads SNHLY; CDR2 reads FYNNEI. The CDR3 sequence is 14 residues long. J lost 1 base, V lost 5 bases, and 4 bases had no gene match. The CDR3 region has the DNA TGTGCCAGCAGTAGACAGGGTGGCCAAGAGACCCAGTACTTC. This codes for CASSRQGGQETQYF.

This clone was observed a single time. CDR3 in amino acids: CASSTLAADTQYF. The CDR3 region has the DNA TGTGCCAGTAGTACCCTAGCTGCAGATACGCAGTATTTT. V and J are TRBV19 and TRBJ2-3; possible D gene TRBD2, 5 bases. This CDR3 comprises 13 residues. Per the germline V gene, CDR1 is LNHDA and CDR2 is SQIVND (reference sequence). Trimming stripped 4 bases from V and 4 bases from J, with 9 bases between.

This chain links TRBV27 with TRBJ1-1; 8 bases are a match to TRBD1. Trimming removed 6 bases from V and 2 bases from J; junction bases left unmatched: 11. This CDR3 is built from 16 residues. The germline CDR1 and CDR2 sequences are MNHEY and SMNVEV (reference sequence). The CDR3 sequence: CASSNELQGANTEAFF. The CDR3 nucleotides are TGTGCCAGCAGCAACGAGCTTCAGGGGGCTAACACTGAAGCTTTCTTT.

In this sample, this clone turned up once. The CDR3 nucleotides read TGTGCCAGCAGCCAAGCCACATTCGGGAGCACTGAAGCTTTCTTT. Residues: CASSQATFGSTEAFF. The V call is TRBV3-1 (or the pseudogene TRBV3-2), the J call TRBJ1-1; D remains ambiguous. Trimming stripped 1 base from V and 4 bases from J, with 13 bases between. CDR1 is LGHDT, CDR2 YNNKEL, per germline (reference sequence). The CDR3 has 15 residues.

This CDR3 reads CASSQDWGVGGYTF. The CDR3 coding sequence is TGTGCCAGCAGCCAAGATTGGGGGGTGGGTGGCTACACCTTC. This chain joins TRBV3-1 (or the pseudogene TRBV3-2) and TRBJ1-2; a weak D match, TRBD1 (5 bases). Trimming took 0 bases from V and 7 from J, leaving 12 bases between them. The CDR3 runs to 14 residues. Germline values: CDR1 LGHDT, CDR2 YNNKEL (reference sequence).

J is TRBJ1-1 and V is TRBV9; TRBD1 might be the D (5 bases). Between the trimmed V and J ends, which lost 0 bases and 4 bases, there was a span of 13 bases. The V gene's germline CDR1 is SGDLS and CDR2 YYNGEE. The CDR3 extends over 15 amino acids. This chain's CDR3 is CASSVGPGGSTEAFF. In nucleotides, the CDR3 is TGTGCCAGCAGCGTAGGACCCGGGGGGAGCACTGAAGCTTTCTTT. The variable domain in full, completed from reference TRBV9 and TRBJ1-1, reads DSGVTQTPKHLITATGQRVTLRCSPRSGDLSVYWYQQSLDQGLQFLIQYYNGEERAKGNILERFSAQQFPDLHSELNLSSLELGDSALYFCASSVGPGGSTEAFFGQGTRLTVV.